The sequence of this T cell receptor beta chain was determined in a study of shared clonotypes between healthy human individuals. Naivety among CD8 cells was defined by CD45RO negativity and positive CCR7 selection, thereby excluding terminally differentiated effector memory CD45RA+ cells. Each subset's genomic DNA was shared equally among a number of immunoSEQ plates. TCRdb's table, derived via immunoSEQ multiplex PCR, lists solely in-frame clones and lacks some. The sample records roughly 1,800,000 clones, less than 95% being singletons. V was cut by 1 base and J by 8 bases, with 9 bases left in between. Germline-derived CDR1 and CDR2 are LGHNA and YSLEER. The CDR3 extends over 13 amino acids.

The rearrangement joins TRBV4-3 to TRBJ2-1; unclear D gene. The source material was naive CD8+ T cells sorted from blood. The TCR originated in a man younger than 35 in good health. The CDR3 coding sequence is TGCGCCAGCAGCCAAGCAATGGGTTATGAGCAGTTCTTC. It translates to CASSQAMGYEQFF.